This T cell receptor (beta chain) was sequenced in a study of shared clonotypes between healthy human individuals. Among the donors, all were Caucasian adults who lived in Nashville, Tennessee. The investigators split CD4+ cells into a CD45RA+ naive subset and a CD45RA-negative memory subset. In the case of this clone: The antigen is not known.

Study-level points and caveats: Naive subsets generally exceeded memory subsets in estimated richness. The study sampled only blood, and tissue repertoires likely differ.

Germline V gene data show CDR1 as SGHAT and CDR2 as FQNNGV. The trim removed 5 bases at V and 4 bases at J, leaving 10 bases unmatched. The CDR3 loop spans 15 amino acids. Only in-frame clones appear in the TCRdb table, and some are missing; sequencing was by immunoSEQ multiplex PCR. The sample lists approximately 1,000,000 clones; roughly 74% were seen once. Sequencing used memory CD4+ T cells from PBMCs. Subset here: CD45RA-negative fraction. The chain is built from TRBV11-2 and TRBJ2-5, with TRBD2 identical over 7 bases. This receptor was taken from a man aged 18 to 29 in good health. Some clones in this sample may be carry-over from other donors' samples. DNA of the CDR3: TGTGCCAGCAGCCTCCTCCGGGGGGTGGGAGAGACCCAGTACTTC. Encoded protein: CASSLLRGVGETQYF.